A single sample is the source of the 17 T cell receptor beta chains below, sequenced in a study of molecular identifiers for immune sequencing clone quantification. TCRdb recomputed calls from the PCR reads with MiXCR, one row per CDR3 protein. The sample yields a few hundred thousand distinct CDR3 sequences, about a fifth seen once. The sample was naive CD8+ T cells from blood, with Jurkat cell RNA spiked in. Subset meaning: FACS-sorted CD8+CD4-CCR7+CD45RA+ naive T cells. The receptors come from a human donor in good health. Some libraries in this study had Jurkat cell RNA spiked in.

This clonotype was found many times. The CDR3 region is CASSLDFKREQYF. CDR3 coding DNA: TGTGCCAGCAGCCTGGACTTTAAGAGGGAGCAGTACTTC. V usage is TRBV7-9 and J usage is TRBJ2-7, with D possibly being TRBD2 (5 bases). V lost 5 bases, J lost 7 bases, and 15 bases lay in between. Germline loops: CDR1 SEHNR, CDR2 FQNEAQ (reference sequence). This CDR3 spans 13 amino acids. Based on the CDR3 plus reference TRBV7-9 and TRBJ2-7, the full variable domain is DTGVSQNPRHKITKRGQNVTFRCDPISEHNRLYWYRQTLGQGPEFLTYFQNEAQLEKSRLLSDRFSAERPKGSFSTLEIQRTEQGDSAMYLCASSLDFKREQYFGPGTRLTVT.

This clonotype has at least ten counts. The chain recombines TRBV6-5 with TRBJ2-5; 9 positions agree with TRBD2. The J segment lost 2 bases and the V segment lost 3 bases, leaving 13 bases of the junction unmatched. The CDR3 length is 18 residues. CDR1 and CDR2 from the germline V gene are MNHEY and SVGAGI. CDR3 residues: CASSYGNPSGEKQETQYF. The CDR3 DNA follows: TGTGCCAGCAGTTATGGGAATCCTAGCGGGGAAAAACAAGAGACCCAGTACTTC.

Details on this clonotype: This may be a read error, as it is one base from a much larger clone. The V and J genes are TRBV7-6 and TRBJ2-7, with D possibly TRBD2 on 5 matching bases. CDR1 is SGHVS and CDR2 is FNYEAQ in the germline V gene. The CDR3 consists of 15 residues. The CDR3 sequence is CAGSFSPGSDYEQYF. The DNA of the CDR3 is TGTGCCGGCAGCTTTTCGCCGGGGTCAGACTACGAGCAGTACTTC. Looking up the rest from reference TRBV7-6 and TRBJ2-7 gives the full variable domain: GAGVSQSPRYKVTKRGQDVALRCDPISGHVSLYWYRQALGQGPEFLTYFNYEAQQDKSGLPNDRFSAERPEGSISTLTIQRTEQRDSAMYRCAGSFSPGSDYEQYFGPGTRLTVT.

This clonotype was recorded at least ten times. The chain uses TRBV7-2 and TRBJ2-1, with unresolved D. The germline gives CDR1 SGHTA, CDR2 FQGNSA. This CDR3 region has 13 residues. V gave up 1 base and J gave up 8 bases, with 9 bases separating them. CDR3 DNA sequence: TGTGCCAGCAGCTTAGGTTGGTGGTATGAGCAGTTCTTC. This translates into CASSLGWWYEQFF.

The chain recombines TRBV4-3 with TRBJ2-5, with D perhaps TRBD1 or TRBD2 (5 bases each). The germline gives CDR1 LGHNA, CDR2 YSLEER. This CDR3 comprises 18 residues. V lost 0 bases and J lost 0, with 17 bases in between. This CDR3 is CASSQDVGSGTYQETQYF. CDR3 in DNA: TGCGCCAGCAGCCAAGACGTCGGGTCGGGGACGTACCAAGAGACCCAGTACTTC.

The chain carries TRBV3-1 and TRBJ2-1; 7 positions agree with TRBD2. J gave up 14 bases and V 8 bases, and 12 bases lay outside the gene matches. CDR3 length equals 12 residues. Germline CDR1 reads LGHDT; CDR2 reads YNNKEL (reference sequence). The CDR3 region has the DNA TGTGCCAGCTCCCCCTGGGAGGGCGGGGAGTTCTTC. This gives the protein CASSPWEGGEFF.

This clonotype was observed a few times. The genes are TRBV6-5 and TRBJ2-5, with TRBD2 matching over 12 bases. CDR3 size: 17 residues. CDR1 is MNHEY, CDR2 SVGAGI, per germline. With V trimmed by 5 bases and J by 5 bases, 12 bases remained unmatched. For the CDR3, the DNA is TGTGCCAGCAGTCACCATACCAAGACTAGCGGGGGTGAGACCCAGTACTTC. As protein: CASSHHTKTSGGETQYF.

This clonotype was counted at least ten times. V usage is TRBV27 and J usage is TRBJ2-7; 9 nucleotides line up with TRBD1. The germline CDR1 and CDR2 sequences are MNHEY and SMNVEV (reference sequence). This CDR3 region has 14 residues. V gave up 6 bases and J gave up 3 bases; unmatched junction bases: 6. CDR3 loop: CASRWTGEGYEQYF. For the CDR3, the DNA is TGTGCCAGCAGATGGACAGGGGAAGGCTACGAGCAGTACTTC.

The CDR3, as DNA: TGTGCCACCAGTGATTCTGAACTTCAGGGAAATGAGCAGTTCTTC. Protein product: CATSDSELQGNEQFF. V usage is TRBV24-1 and J usage is TRBJ2-1; D perhaps matches TRBD1 (5 bases). V was shortened by 2 bases and J by 7 bases, with 14 bases between the two germline ends. The CDR3 extends over 15 amino acids. CDR1 is KGHDR and CDR2 is SFDVKD in the germline V gene.

The CDR3 here is CASSHPSDRVNAEAFF. The CDR3 DNA reads TGTGCCAGCAGTCACCCGTCGGACAGGGTTAACGCTGAAGCTTTCTTT. The chain joins TRBV6-5 to TRBJ1-1; 8 bases match TRBD1. V was pared by 5 bases and J by 6 bases, with 14 bases of the junction left unmatched. The CDR3 runs 16 residues. Germline V CDR1 and CDR2: MNHEY, SVGAGI.

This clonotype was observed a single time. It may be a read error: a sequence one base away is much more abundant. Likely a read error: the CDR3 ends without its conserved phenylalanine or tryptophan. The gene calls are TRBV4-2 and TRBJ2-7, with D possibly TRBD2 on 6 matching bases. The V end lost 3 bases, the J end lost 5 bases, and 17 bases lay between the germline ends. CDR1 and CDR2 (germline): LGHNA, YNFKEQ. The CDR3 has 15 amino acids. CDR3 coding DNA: TGTGCCAGCAGCCAGCAGGTCGGGACTGTGGACGAGCAGTACCTC. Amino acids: CASSQQVGTVDEQYL.

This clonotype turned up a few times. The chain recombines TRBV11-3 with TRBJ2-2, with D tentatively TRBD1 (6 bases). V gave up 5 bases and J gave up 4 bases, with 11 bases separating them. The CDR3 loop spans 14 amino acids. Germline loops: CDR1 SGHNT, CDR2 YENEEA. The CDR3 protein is CASSHKGGTGELFF. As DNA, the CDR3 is TGTGCCAGCAGCCACAAAGGGGGCACCGGGGAGCTGTTTTTT.

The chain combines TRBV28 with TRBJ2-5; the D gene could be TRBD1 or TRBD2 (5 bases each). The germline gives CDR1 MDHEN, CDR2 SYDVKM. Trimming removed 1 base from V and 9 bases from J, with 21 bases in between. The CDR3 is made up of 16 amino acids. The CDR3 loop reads CASSLLMGTDLGSQYF. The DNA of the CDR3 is TGTGCCAGCAGTTTATTGATGGGGACCGATTTAGGTTCCCAGTACTTC.

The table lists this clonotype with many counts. The CDR3 DNA reads as TGTGCCAGCAGCTTAAACTTGACACCTGAAACAGATACGCAGTATTTT. It yields the protein CASSLNLTPETDTQYF. The genes are TRBV7-3 and TRBJ2-3, with unresolved D. The CDR3 consists of 16 residues. Germline loops: CDR1 SGHTA, CDR2 FQGTGA. V lost 1 base to trimming and J lost 3 bases, with 14 bases between them.

This CDR3 reads CASSPSLGFATSNEQFF. The DNA of the CDR3 is TGTGCCAGCAGTCCCAGCCTAGGGTTCGCCACTTCCAATGAGCAGTTCTTC. This chain connects TRBV27 to TRBJ2-1; D gene uncertain. The V end was cut by 5 bases, the J end by 6 bases, with 23 bases between. Germline-derived CDR1 and CDR2 are MNHEY and SMNVEV (reference sequence). The CDR3 loop spans 17 amino acids.

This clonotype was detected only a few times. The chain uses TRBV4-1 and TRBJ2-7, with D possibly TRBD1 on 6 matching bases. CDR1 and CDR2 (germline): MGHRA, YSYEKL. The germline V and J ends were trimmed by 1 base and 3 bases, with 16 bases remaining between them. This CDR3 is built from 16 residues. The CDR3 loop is CASSQGGGHSFYEQYF. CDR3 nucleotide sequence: TGCGCCAGCAGCCAAGGTGGGGGACATTCGTTCTACGAGCAGTACTTC.

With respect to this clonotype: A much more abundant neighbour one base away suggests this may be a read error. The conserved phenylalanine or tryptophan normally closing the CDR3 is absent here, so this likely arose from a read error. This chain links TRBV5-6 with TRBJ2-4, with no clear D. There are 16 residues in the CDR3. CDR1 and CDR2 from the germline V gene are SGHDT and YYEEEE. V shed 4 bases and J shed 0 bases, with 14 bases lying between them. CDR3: CASSPLGSLAKNIQYL. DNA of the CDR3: TGTGCCAGCAGCCCCCTGGGCAGCTTAGCCAAAAACATTCAGTACCTC.